This T cell receptor beta chain came from a study of T cell repertoires in cytomegalovirus infection. TCRdb passed the reads through MiXCR, listing each CDR3 protein once. This repertoire shows about 97,000 distinct CDR3 sequences, 15% to 20% found once; its top ten account for about 7.3%. At least ten counts were recorded for this clonotype. CDR1 and CDR2 from the germline V gene are SGHTA and FQGNSA. The CDR3 extends over 17 amino acids. Germline trimming cut 2 bases from V and 1 base from J; bases unmatched to any gene: 9. The chain uses TRBV7-2 and TRBJ2-3; 7 bases map to TRBD2. This TCR was sampled from a human donor in good health (CMV status not recorded). Some clones in this sample may be carry-over from other donors' samples. The sequenced sample was PBMCs. CDR3 coding DNA: TGTGCCAGCAGCTTAATAGCCCTCAGCGGGGGCACAGATACGCAGTATTTT. This encodes CASSLIALSGGTDTQYF.